This T cell receptor beta chain was sequenced during a study of blood T cell repertoires in COVID-19. Across the study: Whether acute or convalescent, the COVID-19 samples came from the United States, Italy and Spain. PBMCs, B-cell-depleted T cells, or T cells were the source of the cDNA or gDNA that made up the material.

How the authors handled the data: Reference gene primer amplification gave estimated nucleated cell counts. The assay was immunoSEQ multiplex PCR, and TCRdb's table has in-frame clones only and misses some. That table supplies the V and J calls and clone size; D and trimming were determined from the DNA. The sample contains under 200,000 clones, around 80% of which appear only once. The V segment lost 6 bases and the J segment 7 bases; nucleotides outside the gene matches: 6. CDR1 and CDR2 from the germline V gene are MNHNY and SVGAGI (reference sequence). The CDR3 is made up of 14 amino acids. This TCR was sampled from a woman aged 55 to 70 with acute or convalescent COVID-19. The rearrangement joins TRBV6-6 to TRBJ1-6; TRBD1 agrees at 7 bases. Material: peripheral blood. CDR3 sequence (DNA): TGTGCCAGCAGGACAGGGTCGGAGAATTCACCCCTCCACTTT. Translated: CASRTGSENSPLHF.